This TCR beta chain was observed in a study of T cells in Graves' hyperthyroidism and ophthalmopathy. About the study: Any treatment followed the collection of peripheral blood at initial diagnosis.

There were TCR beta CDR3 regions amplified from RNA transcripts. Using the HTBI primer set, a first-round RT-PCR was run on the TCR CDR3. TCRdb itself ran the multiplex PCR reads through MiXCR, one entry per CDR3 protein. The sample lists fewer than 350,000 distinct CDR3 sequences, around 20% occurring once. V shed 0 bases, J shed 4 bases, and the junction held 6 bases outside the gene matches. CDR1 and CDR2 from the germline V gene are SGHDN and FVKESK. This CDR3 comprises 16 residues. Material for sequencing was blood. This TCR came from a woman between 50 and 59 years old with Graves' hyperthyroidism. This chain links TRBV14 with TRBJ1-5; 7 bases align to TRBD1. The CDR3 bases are TGTGCCAGCAGCCAAGAACTAGGGGGCCAGAATCAGCCCCAGCATTTT. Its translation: CASSQELGGQNQPQHF.